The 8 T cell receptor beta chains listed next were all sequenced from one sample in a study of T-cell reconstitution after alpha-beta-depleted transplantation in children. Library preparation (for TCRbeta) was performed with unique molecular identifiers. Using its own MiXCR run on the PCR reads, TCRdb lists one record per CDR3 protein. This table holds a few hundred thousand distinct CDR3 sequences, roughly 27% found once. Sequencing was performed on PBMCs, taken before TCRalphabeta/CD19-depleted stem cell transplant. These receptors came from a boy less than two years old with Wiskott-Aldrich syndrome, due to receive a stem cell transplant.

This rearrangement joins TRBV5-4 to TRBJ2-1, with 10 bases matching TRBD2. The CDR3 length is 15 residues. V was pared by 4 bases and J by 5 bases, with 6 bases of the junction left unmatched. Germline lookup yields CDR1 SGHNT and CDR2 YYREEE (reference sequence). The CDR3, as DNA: TGTGCCAGCAGCCAATTCGGACTAGCGGACAATGAGCAGTTCTTC. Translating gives CASSQFGLADNEQFF.

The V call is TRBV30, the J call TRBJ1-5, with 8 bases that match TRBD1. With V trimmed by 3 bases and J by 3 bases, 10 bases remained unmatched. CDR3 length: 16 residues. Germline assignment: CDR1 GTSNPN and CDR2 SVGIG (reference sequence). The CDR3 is CAWSASTGAPNQPQHF. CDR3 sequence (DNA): TGTGCCTGGAGCGCCTCGACAGGGGCCCCCAATCAGCCCCAGCATTTT.

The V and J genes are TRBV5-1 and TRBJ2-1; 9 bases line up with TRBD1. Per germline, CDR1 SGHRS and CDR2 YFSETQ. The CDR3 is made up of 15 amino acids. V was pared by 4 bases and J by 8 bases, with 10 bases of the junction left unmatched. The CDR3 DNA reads TGCGCCAGCAGCAACAACAGGGGGCGCCGGGATGAGCAGTTCTTC. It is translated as CASSNNRGRRDEQFF.

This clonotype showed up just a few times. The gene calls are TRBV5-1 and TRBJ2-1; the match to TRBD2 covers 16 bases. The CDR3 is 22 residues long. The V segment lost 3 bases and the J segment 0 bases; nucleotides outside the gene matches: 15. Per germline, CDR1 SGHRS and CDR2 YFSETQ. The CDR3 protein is CASSSTPYPGLAGGSSYNEQFF. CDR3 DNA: TGCGCCAGCAGCTCTACACCCTATCCGGGACTAGCGGGAGGGAGCTCCTACAATGAGCAGTTCTTC.

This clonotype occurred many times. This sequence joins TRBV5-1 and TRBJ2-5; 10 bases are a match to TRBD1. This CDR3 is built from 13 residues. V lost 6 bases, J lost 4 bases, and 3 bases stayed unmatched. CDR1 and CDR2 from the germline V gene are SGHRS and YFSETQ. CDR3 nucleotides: TGCGCCAGCACCCGGACAGGGGGAGAGACCCAGTACTTC. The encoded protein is CASTRTGGETQYF.

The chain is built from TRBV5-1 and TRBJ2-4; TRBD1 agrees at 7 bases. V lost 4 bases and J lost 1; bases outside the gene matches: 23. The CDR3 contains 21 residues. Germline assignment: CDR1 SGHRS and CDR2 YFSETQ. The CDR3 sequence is CASSPPLLDRVAKRAKNIQYF. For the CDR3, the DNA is TGCGCCAGCAGCCCGCCCCTTCTAGACAGGGTTGCAAAACGGGCCAAAAACATTCAGTACTTC.

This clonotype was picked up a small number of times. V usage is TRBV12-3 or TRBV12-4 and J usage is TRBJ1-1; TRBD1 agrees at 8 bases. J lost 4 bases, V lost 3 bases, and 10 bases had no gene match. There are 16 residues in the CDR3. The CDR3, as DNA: TGTGCCAGCAGTTTTATGGTCTGGACAGGGAGCACTGAAGCTTTCTTT. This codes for CASSFMVWTGSTEAFF.

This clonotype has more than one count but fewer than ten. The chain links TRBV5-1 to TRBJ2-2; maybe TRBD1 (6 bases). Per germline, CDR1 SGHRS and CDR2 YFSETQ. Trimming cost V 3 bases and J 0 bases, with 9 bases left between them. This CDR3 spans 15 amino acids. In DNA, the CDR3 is TGCGCCAGCAGCTCATACAGGGCGAACACCGGGGAGCTGTTTTTT. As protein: CASSSYRANTGELFF. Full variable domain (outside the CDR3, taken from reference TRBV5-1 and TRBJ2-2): KAGVTQTPRYLIKTRGQQVTLSCSPISGHRSVSWYQQTPGQGLQFLFEYFSETQRNKGNFPGRFSGRQFSNSRSEMNVSTLELGDSALYLCASSSYRANTGELFFGEGSRLTVL.